This TCR beta chain was identified in a study of cytomegalovirus exposure and HLA in healthy donors. Study-wide results and limits: Segments of the TCR beta V type were, in most cases, productive about 87% or about 30% of the time in an earlier analysis. Sequences of the TCR beta chain were said to predict the HLA-A and HLA-B alleles of most subjects accurately.

CDR1 is SQVTM, CDR2 ANQGSEA, per germline. CDR3 size: 14 residues. V lost 5 bases to trimming and J lost 5 bases; unmatched junction nucleotides: 10. About this clone: Its antigen is unidentified.

The study ran its PCR with 60 Vbeta and 13 Jbeta primers. The data were produced by immunoSEQ multiplex PCR, yet TCRdb's version contains in-frame clones alone and is incomplete. Among roughly 180,000 clones, about 80% were seen once, and the ten largest hold about 7%. Input material: PBMCs. This receptor was taken from a man younger than 45 in good health and CMV-seropositive. The chain employs TRBV29-1 and TRBJ2-3; 7 positions match TRBD1. This chain's CDR3 is CSVHLQGIRDTQYF. Written as DNA, the CDR3 is TGCAGCGTTCATTTACAGGGGATTAGAGATACGCAGTATTTT.